This TCR beta chain was sequenced for a study of CD8+ T cells in alopecia areata. Study at large: Tofacitinib therapy lasting 6 to 18 months was followed by 6 months off drug. The study's findings and limits: Tofacitinib significantly brought down scalp clonality and expanded CD8+ clones among top 100.

Extraction and reverse transcription of RNA yielded cDNA as the sequencing template. Using immunoSEQ multiplex PCR, the repertoire was profiled, and TCRdb retains in-frame clones only, with some absent. The table includes 100,000 to 150,000 clones, 61% detected once. Germline CDR1 SQVTM, CDR2 ANQGSEA. The CDR3 is 12 amino acids. V was trimmed by 3 bases and J by 1 base, leaving 6 bases between them. With respect to this clone: Antigen: not known.

Sample treatment: oral pan-JAK inhibitor, 5-10 mg twice daily. The TCR was taken from a human donor with alopecia areata. Sequencing used CD4+ T cells sorted from blood, obtained at week 4, from a patient treated with tofacitinib. V usage is TRBV29-1 and J usage is TRBJ1-1, with D unresolved. The CDR3 DNA follows: TGCAGCGTTGAGAACCAGAACACTGAAGCTTTCTTT. Protein product: CSVENQNTEAFF.